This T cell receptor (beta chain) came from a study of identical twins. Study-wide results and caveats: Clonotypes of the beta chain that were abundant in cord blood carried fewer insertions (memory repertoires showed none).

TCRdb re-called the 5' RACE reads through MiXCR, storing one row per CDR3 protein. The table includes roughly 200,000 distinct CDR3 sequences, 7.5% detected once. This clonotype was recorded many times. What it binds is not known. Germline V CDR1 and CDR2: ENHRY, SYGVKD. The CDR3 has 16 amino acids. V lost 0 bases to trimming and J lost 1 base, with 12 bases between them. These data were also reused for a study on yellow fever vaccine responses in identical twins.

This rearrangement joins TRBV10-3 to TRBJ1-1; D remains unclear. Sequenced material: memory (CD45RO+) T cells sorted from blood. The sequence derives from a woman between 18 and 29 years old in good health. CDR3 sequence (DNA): TGTGCCATCAGTGAGTCGTGGGAATTAGGGAACACTGAAGCTTTCTTT. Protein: CAISESWELGNTEAFF.